A selection of T cell receptor beta chains follows, all from one sample in a study of long-term antiretroviral therapy in people with HIV. Profiling relied on immunoSEQ multiplex PCR, and the TCRdb table lists in-frame clones only, not all of them. Of about 43,000 clones in the sample, around nine tenths are singletons; the top ten hold 5.1%. The sample in question was unsorted PBMCs, obtained 0.1 years before starting antiretroviral therapy. The origin of the receptors is a woman between 50 and 59 years old with HIV. CDR3s include the opening cysteine and the closing phenylalanine or tryptophan. A D gene is named only where the DNA matches it firmly. Size is stated for part of the rows, as once, few or many counts, or as a class when the clone is expanded.

d_gene	abundance	v_gene	j_gene	CDR3aa	CDR3nt
.	.	TRBV29-1	TRBJ2-7	CSVDRVGEQYF	TGCAGCGTTGACAGGGTAGGCGAGCAGTACTTC
.	.	TRBV7-9	TRBJ1-2	CASSLSGEGGYTF	TGTGCCAGCAGCTTATCAGGGGAAGGTGGCTACACCTTC
.	.	TRBV7-2	TRBJ1-1	CASTKTGAGTVGGAFF	TGTGCCAGCACCAAAACTGGGGCGGGGACGGTTGGGGGAGCTTTCTTT
TRBD1	once	TRBV11-3	TRBJ2-2	CASSSRGRGELFF	TGTGCCAGCAGCTCCAGGGGGCGCGGGGAGCTGTTTTTT
.	.	TRBV9	TRBJ2-2	CASSVEAGTGELFF	TGTGCCAGCAGCGTAGAAGCAGGCACCGGGGAGCTGTTTTTT
TRBD2	.	TRBV4-3	TRBJ2-2	CASSLVSGGMYTGELFF	TGCGCCAGCAGCCTAGTTAGCGGGGGGATGTACACCGGGGAGCTGTTTTTT
.	.	TRBV7-2	TRBJ2-5	CASSPQAGAVETQYF	TGTGCCAGCAGCCCCCAGGCAGGGGCCGTGGAGACCCAGTACTTC
.	.	TRBV6-1	TRBJ2-2	CASSGGNTGELFF	TGTGCCAGCAGTGGGGGTAACACCGGGGAGCTGTTTTTT
.	.	TRBV12-5	TRBJ1-1	CASGLGVNTEAFF	TGTGCTAGTGGTTTAGGAGTGAACACTGAAGCTTTCTTT
.	.	TRBV5-6	TRBJ1-1	CASRTPRGTEAFF	TGTGCCAGCAGGACGCCGAGGGGCACTGAAGCTTTCTTT
TRBD1	.	TRBV12-5	TRBJ1-2	CASGLDRQGANYGYTF	TGTGCTAGTGGTTTAGACCGACAGGGAGCTAACTATGGCTACACCTTC
.	.	TRBV10-2	TRBJ2-7	CASSADYEQYF	TGCGCCAGCAGTGCGGACTACGAGCAGTACTTC
.	few	TRBV9	TRBJ1-2	CASSVEGFIGYGYTF	TGTGCCAGCAGCGTAGAGGGGTTCATCGGGTACGGCTACACCTTC
.	.	TRBV9	TRBJ1-3	CASSVGRSSGNTIYF	TGTGCCAGCAGCGTAGGTAGGAGCTCTGGAAACACCATATATTTT
.	.	TRBV5-4	TRBJ1-2	CASSLGWGYTF	TGTGCCAGCAGCCTGGGGTGGGGCTACACCTTC
.	once	TRBV4-3	TRBJ1-1	CASSQDRQSLVAFF	TGCGCCAGCAGCCAAGATCGTCAGTCGTTGGTCGCTTTCTTT
.	.	TRBV7-9	TRBJ2-5	CASLTEETQYF	TGTGCCAGCTTGACAGAAGAGACCCAGTACTTC
.	.	TRBV9	TRBJ1-2	CASSVDRGAGSYGYTF	TGTGCCAGCAGCGTAGATCGGGGGGCCGGGAGCTATGGCTACACCTTC
.	.	TRBV4-3	TRBJ2-7	CASSQDHYSSYEQYF	TGCGCCAGCAGCCAAGATCACTACAGCTCCTACGAGCAGTACTTC
.	once	TRBV7-2	TRBJ1-5	CASSLELEYPNQPQHF	TGTGCCAGCAGCTTAGAGTTGGAGTATCCCAATCAGCCCCAGCATTTT
TRBD2	.	TRBV27	TRBJ2-7	CASSRGTSGGNEQYF	TGTGCCAGCAGCCGAGGGACTAGCGGGGGGAACGAGCAGTACTTC
.	.	TRBV19	TRBJ1-5	CASSIGSEYSNQPQHF	TGTGCCAGTAGTATAGGATCGGAATATAGCAATCAGCCCCAGCATTTT
.	.	TRBV14	TRBJ2-7	CASSQGGLSHEQYF	TGTGCCAGCAGCCAAGGGGGCTTAAGCCACGAGCAGTACTTC
.	.	TRBV5-4	TRBJ1-2	CASSLFDAYGYTF	TGTGCCAGCAGCTTGTTTGACGCGTATGGCTACACCTTC
TRBD1	once	TRBV30	TRBJ1-2	CAWSHRGGQPLIYGYTF	TGTGCCTGGAGCCACCGAGGGGGACAGCCCCTCATATATGGCTACACCTTC
TRBD1	.	TRBV30	TRBJ2-7	CASTRDSVSYEQYF	TGTGCCTCGACCCGGGACAGCGTCTCCTACGAGCAGTACTTC
TRBD1	.	TRBV7-8	TRBJ2-1	CASSSARDRPFNEQFF	TGTGCCAGCAGCTCCGCCCGGGACAGACCCTTCAATGAGCAGTTCTTC
TRBD1	.	TRBV5-1	TRBJ2-5	CASSPMGQGQETQYF	TGCGCCAGCAGCCCCATGGGACAGGGTCAAGAGACCCAGTACTTC
.	.	TRBV27	TRBJ2-6	CASSLSDSGANVLTF	TGTGCCAGCAGTTTATCTGACTCTGGGGCCAACGTCCTGACTTTC
TRBD1	.	TRBV9	TRBJ2-5	CASSVTGGGETQYF	TGTGCCAGCAGCGTGACAGGGGGCGGCGAGACCCAGTACTTC
.	.	TRBV5-1	TRBJ2-5	CASSRRQGEETQYF	TGCGCCAGCTCGCGGCGGCAGGGTGAGGAGACCCAGTACTTC
.	.	TRBV29-1	TRBJ1-2	CSVDLDTQYTF	TGCAGCGTTGATTTGGACACCCAATACACCTTC
.	.	TRBV5-6	TRBJ2-7	CASSLTVAAYEQYF	TGTGCCAGCAGCTTAACGGTCGCCGCCTACGAGCAGTACTTC
TRBD1	.	TRBV9	TRBJ1-2	CASSTQTGSYGYTF	TGTGCCAGCAGCACGCAGACAGGGTCCTATGGCTACACCTTC
.	.	TRBV5-1	TRBJ2-7	CASSLGTYEQYF	TGCGCCAGCAGCCTGGGGACCTACGAGCAGTACTTC
.	.	TRBV7-8	TRBJ1-1	CASSLEMGMVVTEAFF	TGTGCCAGCAGCTTAGAGATGGGGATGGTGGTCACTGAAGCTTTCTTT
.	.	TRBV11-2	TRBJ2-7	CASSSPVPGYYEQYF	TGTGCCAGCAGCTCCCCTGTCCCCGGGTACTACGAGCAGTACTTC
.	.	TRBV30	TRBJ1-5	CAWSDWDGNQPQHF	TGTGCCTGGAGTGACTGGGACGGTAATCAGCCCCAGCATTTT
.	.	TRBV9	TRBJ2-5	CASSVVGSPQETQYF	TGTGCCAGCAGCGTAGTGGGCAGCCCCCAAGAGACCCAGTACTTC
.	.	TRBV11-2	TRBJ1-1	CASSLILPGHTEAFF	TGTGCCAGCAGCTTAATCCTGCCGGGACACACTGAAGCTTTCTTT
TRBD1	.	TRBV5-5	TRBJ1-1	CASIPTGGSTEAFF	TGTGCCAGCATCCCGACAGGGGGAAGCACTGAAGCTTTCTTT
.	.	TRBV15	TRBJ2-5	CATSRAFGIQETQYF	TGTGCCACCAGCAGAGCATTCGGGATACAAGAGACCCAGTACTTC
.	.	TRBV7-9	TRBJ1-1	CASSLPQGKEAFF	TGTGCCAGCAGCTTGCCTCAGGGGAAAGAAGCTTTCTTT
TRBD1	.	TRBV19	TRBJ1-5	CASSPTGQGGQPQHF	TGTGCCAGTAGTCCCACGGGACAGGGAGGTCAGCCCCAGCATTTT
TRBD2	.	TRBV7-3	TRBJ2-3	CASSGGGSDTQYF	TGTGCCAGCAGTGGGGGGGGGTCAGATACGCAGTATTTT
TRBD1	few	TRBV30	TRBJ2-2	CAWSQGAKNTGELFF	TGTGCCTGGAGCCAGGGGGCGAAGAACACCGGGGAGCTGTTTTTT
.	.	TRBV30	TRBJ2-5	CAWSARETQYF	TGTGCCTGGAGTGCCCGAGAGACCCAGTACTTC
.	few	TRBV6-1	TRBJ2-2	CASSGPTGFTGELFF	TGTGCCAGCAGTGGACCCACAGGGTTCACCGGGGAGCTGTTTTTT
TRBD1	.	TRBV4-3	TRBJ1-1	CASSLDRGNTEAFF	TGCGCCAGCAGCCTGGACAGGGGGAACACTGAAGCTTTCTTT
TRBD1	.	TRBV7-2	TRBJ1-3	CASSSSPGQGNTIYF	TGTGCCAGCAGCTCGAGTCCGGGACAGGGAAACACCATATATTTT
TRBD1	once	TRBV5-4	TRBJ1-2	CASSLVRGVLGYTF	TGTGCCAGCAGCTTGGTCAGGGGGGTCCTTGGCTACACCTTC
TRBD1	.	TRBV7-8	TRBJ1-1	CASSLRNFPGQGNTEAFF	TGTGCCAGCAGCCTACGGAATTTTCCGGGACAGGGGAACACTGAAGCTTTCTTT
TRBD1	once	TRBV19	TRBJ1-5	CASHRGRDQPQHF	TGTGCCAGTCACAGGGGGCGGGATCAGCCCCAGCATTTT
.	.	TRBV7-6	TRBJ2-5	CASSPLRPPQETQYF	TGTGCCAGCAGCCCCTTGAGACCTCCCCAAGAGACCCAGTACTTC
.	.	TRBV7-9	TRBJ2-5	CASSNKTGFGETQYF	TGTGCCAGCAGCAACAAAACAGGGTTCGGGGAGACCCAGTACTTC
.	few	TRBV25-1	TRBJ1-1	CASSEFRTDEAFF	TGTGCCAGCAGTGAATTCCGGACAGATGAAGCTTTCTTT
.	.	TRBV6-5	TRBJ1-2	CASSYSRREANYGYTF	TGTGCCAGCAGTTACTCGAGGCGGGAAGCTAACTATGGCTACACCTTC
TRBD1	.	TRBV19	TRBJ2-1	CASTLRDSSYNEQFF	TGTGCCAGTACTCTACGGGACAGCTCCTACAATGAGCAGTTCTTC
.	.	TRBV28	TRBJ1-4	CASSSREKLFF	TGTGCCAGCAGTTCCCGAGAAAAACTGTTTTTT